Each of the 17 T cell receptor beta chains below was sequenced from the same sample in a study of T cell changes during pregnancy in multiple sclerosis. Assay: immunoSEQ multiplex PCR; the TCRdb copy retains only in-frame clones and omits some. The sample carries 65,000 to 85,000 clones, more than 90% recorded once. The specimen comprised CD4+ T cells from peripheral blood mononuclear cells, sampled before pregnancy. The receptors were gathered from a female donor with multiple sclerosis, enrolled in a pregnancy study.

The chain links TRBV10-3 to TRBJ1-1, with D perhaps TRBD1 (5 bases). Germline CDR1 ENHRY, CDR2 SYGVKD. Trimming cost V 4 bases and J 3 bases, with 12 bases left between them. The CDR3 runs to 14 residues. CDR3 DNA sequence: TGTGCCATCAGTGGAAATCAGGGTGACACTGAAGCTTTCTTT. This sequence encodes CAISGNQGDTEAFF.

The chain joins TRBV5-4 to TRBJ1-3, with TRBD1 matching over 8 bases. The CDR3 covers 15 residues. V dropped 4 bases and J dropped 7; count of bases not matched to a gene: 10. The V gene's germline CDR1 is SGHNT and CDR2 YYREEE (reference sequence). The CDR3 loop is CASSRGGTGRNTIYF. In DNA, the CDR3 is TGTGCCAGCAGCAGGGGCGGGACAGGTCGGAACACCATATATTTT.

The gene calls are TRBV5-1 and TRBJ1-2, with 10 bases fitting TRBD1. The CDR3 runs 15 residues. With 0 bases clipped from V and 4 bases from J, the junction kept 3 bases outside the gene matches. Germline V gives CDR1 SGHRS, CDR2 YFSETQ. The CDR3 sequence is CASSLAGTGAYGYTF. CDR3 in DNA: TGCGCCAGCAGCTTGGCTGGGACAGGGGCCTATGGCTACACCTTC.

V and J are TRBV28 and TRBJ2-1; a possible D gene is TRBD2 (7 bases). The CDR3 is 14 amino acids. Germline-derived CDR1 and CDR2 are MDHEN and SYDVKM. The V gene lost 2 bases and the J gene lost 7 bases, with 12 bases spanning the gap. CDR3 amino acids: CASSLVGGPNEQFF. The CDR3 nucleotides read TGTGCCAGCAGTTTAGTGGGGGGGCCGAATGAGCAGTTCTTC.

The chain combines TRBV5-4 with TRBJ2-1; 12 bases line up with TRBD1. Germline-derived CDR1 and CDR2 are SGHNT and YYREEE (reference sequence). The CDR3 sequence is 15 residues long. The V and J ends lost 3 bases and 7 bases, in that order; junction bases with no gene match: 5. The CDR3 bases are TGTGCCAGCAGCTCAAGGGGACAGGGGGCTAATGAGCAGTTCTTC. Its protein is CASSSRGQGANEQFF.

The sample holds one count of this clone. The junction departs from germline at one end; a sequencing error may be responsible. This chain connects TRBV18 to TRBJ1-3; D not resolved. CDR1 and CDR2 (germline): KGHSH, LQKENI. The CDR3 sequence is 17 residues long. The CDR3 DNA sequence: TGTGCCAGCACACCACCTATATCAGGAAGCTCTGGAAACACCATATATTTT. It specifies CASTPPISGSSGNTIYF.

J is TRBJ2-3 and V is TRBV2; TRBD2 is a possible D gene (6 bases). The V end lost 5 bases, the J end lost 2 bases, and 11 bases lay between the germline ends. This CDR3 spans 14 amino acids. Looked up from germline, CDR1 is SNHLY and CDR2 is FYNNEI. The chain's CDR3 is CASSRDWSTDTQYF. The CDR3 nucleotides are TGTGCCAGCAGTCGGGACTGGTCCACAGATACGCAGTATTTT.

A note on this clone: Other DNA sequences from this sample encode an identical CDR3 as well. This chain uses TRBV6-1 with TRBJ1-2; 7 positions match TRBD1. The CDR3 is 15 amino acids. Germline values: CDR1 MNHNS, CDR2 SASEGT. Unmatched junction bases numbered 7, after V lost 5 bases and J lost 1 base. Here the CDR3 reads CASSPRTGNNYGYTF. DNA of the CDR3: TGTGCCAGCAGTCCCCGGACAGGAAATAACTATGGCTACACCTTC.

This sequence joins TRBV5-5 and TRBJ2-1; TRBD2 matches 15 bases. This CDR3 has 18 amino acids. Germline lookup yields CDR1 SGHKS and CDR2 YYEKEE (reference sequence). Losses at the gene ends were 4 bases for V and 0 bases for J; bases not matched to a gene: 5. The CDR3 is CASSVGLAGGSSYNEQFF. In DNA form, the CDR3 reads TGTGCCAGCAGCGTGGGACTAGCGGGGGGCTCCTCCTACAATGAGCAGTTCTTC.

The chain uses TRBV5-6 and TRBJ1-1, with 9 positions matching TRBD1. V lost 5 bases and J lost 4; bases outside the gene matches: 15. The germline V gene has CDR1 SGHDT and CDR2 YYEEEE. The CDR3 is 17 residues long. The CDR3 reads CASSSPGQGVRSTEAFF. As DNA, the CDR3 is TGTGCCAGCAGTTCCCCGGGACAGGGCGTCCGGAGCACTGAAGCTTTCTTT.

The CDR3 bases are TGCGCCAGCAGCCAAGAGGTGGGGCTGCAGAATTCACCCCTCCACTTT. As protein: CASSQEVGLQNSPLHF. This chain joins TRBV4-1 and TRBJ1-6; weak D call: TRBD1 (5 bases). The V end was cut by 0 bases, the J end by 7 bases, with 13 bases between. Germline lookup yields CDR1 MGHRA and CDR2 YSYEKL. CDR3 length: 16 amino acids.

CDR3 in amino acids: CASSQGGSSYNEQFF. CDR3 nucleotide sequence: TGCGCCAGCAGCCAAGGGGGCAGCTCCTACAATGAGCAGTTCTTC. This chain links TRBV4-1 with TRBJ2-1; TRBD1 might be the D (5 bases). Looked up from germline, CDR1 is MGHRA and CDR2 is YSYEKL. V was clipped by 1 base and J by 0 bases, with 7 bases between them. The CDR3 runs to 15 residues.

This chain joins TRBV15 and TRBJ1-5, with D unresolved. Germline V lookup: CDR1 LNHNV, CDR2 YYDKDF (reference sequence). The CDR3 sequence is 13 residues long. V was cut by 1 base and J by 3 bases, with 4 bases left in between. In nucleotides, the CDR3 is TGTGCCACCAGCAGAGGTAACAATCAGCCCCAGCATTTT. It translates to CATSRGNNQPQHF.

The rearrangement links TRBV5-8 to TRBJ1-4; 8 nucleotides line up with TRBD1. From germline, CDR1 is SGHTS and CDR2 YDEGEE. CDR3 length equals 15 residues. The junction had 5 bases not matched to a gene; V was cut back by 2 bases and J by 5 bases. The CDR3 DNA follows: TGTGCCAGCAGCTTCCCTGGACAGGGAAATGAAAAACTGTTTTTT. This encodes CASSFPGQGNEKLFF.

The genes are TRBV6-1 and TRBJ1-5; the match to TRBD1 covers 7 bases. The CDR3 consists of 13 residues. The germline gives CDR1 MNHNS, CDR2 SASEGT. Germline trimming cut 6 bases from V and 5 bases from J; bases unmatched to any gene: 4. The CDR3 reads CASRYTGDQPQHF. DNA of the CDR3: TGTGCCAGCAGATATACAGGGGATCAGCCCCAGCATTTT.

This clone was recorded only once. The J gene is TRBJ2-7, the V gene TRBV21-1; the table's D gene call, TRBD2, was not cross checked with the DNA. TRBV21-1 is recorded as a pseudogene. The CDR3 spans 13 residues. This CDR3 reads CASSRVLSYEQYF. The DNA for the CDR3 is TGTGCCAGCAGTAGAGTCCTGAGCTACGAGCAGTACTTC.

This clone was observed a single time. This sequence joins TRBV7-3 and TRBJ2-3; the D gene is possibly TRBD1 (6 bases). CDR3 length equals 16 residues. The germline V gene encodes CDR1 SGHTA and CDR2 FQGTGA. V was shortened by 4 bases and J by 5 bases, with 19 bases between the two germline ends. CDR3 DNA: TGTGCCAGCAGCTCAGGGGCAGGGTGGTTCGGAGATACGCAGTATTTT. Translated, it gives CASSSGAGWFGDTQYF. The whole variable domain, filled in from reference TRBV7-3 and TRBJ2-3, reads GAGVSQTPSNKVTEKGKYVELRCDPISGHTALYWYRQSLGQGPEFLIYFQGTGAADDSGLPNDRFFAVRPEGSVSTLKIQRTERGDSAVYLCASSSGAGWFGDTQYFGPGTRLTVL.